What follows are 32 T cell receptor beta chains derived from one specimen sequenced in a study of cytomegalovirus exposure and HLA in healthy donors (dated by TCRdb to 2015 to 2018). The method was the immunoSEQ multiplex PCR assay. A mixture of 60 forward primers for TCR Vbeta segments and 13 reverse primers for TCR Jbeta segments was used in the multiplex PCR. TCRdb holds this immuneACCESS table with in-frame rearrangements only. Some clones are missing; in checked studies, unresolved V genes explain under half, and the rest has no known cause. This sample is represented by 250,000 to 350,000 clones; 70% to 90% of them were singletons. Of the sample, roughly 4% falls within the top ten clones. The sequenced sample was PBMCs. All receptors come from a man between 35 and 55 years old in good health and CMV-seropositive.

The genes are TRBV6-5 and TRBJ2-7, with TRBD1 identical over 9 bases. CDR1 is MNHEY and CDR2 is SVGAGI in the germline V gene. The CDR3 has 14 residues. After removal of 5 bases from V and 2 bases from J, the junction contained 4 bases not matched to a gene. The CDR3 DNA sequence: TGTGCCAGCAGTGGGACAGGGTTCCCCTACGAGCAGTACTTC. Translation: CASSGTGFPYEQYF.

V and J are TRBV10-1 and TRBJ2-1, with D possibly matching TRBD1 (5 bases). The germline CDR1 and CDR2 sequences are WNHNN and SYGVQD (reference sequence). Trimming shortened V by 0 bases and J by 8 bases, and 14 bases separated the two germline ends. The length of the CDR3 is 15 residues. CDR3 region: CASSESGRLGDEQFF. DNA of the CDR3: TGCGCCAGCAGTGAGTCTGGGCGCCTAGGGGATGAGCAGTTCTTC.

The table lists this clone with a few counts. The chain employs TRBV5-1 and TRBJ2-7; 7 bases match TRBD1. V lost 4 bases to trimming and J lost 3 bases; unmatched junction nucleotides: 10. The CDR3 length is 15 residues. The germline V gene has CDR1 SGHRS and CDR2 YFSETQ. The CDR3 nucleotides read TGCGCCAGCAGCCGGAACCCGGGACAGAACTACGAGCAGTACTTC. Its translation is CASSRNPGQNYEQYF.

The chain employs TRBV16 and TRBJ1-5; 7 nucleotides line up with TRBD1. V trimming: 4 bases; J trimming: 0 bases; junction bases outside the gene matches: 6. The germline gives CDR1 KGHSY, CDR2 FQNENV. The CDR3 consists of 16 residues. CDR3 DNA: TGTGCCAGCAGCCGCCGGGACAGAGATAGCAATCAGCCCCAGCATTTT. Protein sequence: CASSRRDRDSNQPQHF.

The chain joins TRBV19 to TRBJ2-7; TRBD2 matches at 8 bases. The CDR3 consists of 12 residues. In germline, CDR1 is LNHDA, CDR2 SQIVND (reference sequence). With 8 bases clipped from V and 4 bases from J, the junction kept 4 bases outside the gene matches. The CDR3 region has the DNA TGTGCCAGTCGGGGGGGACGTTACGAGCAGTACTTC. Translation gives CASRGGRYEQYF.

The V and J genes are TRBV5-1 and TRBJ2-3, with 8 bases identical to TRBD2. J lost 3 bases, V lost 1 base, and 4 bases had no gene match. CDR1 and CDR2 from the germline V gene are SGHRS and YFSETQ. The CDR3 is 15 residues long. DNA for the CDR3: TGCGCCAGCAGCTTGACGACGGGAGGGACAGATACGCAGTATTTT. Translating gives CASSLTTGGTDTQYF. Variable domain in full (rest from reference TRBV5-1 and TRBJ2-3): KAGVTQTPRYLIKTRGQQVTLSCSPISGHRSVSWYQQTPGQGLQFLFEYFSETQRNKGNFPGRFSGRQFSNSRSEMNVSTLELGDSALYLCASSLTTGGTDTQYFGPGTRLTVL.

This chain joins TRBV19 and TRBJ2-1, with D perhaps TRBD1 (6 bases). CDR3 length: 14 residues. Trimming left V 4 bases short and J 0 bases short, with 7 bases between. Germline V CDR1 and CDR2: LNHDA, SQIVND (reference sequence). This CDR3 is CASSTGVSYNEQFF. CDR3 coding DNA: TGTGCCAGTAGTACAGGGGTCTCCTACAATGAGCAGTTCTTC.

This chain joins TRBV29-1 and TRBJ2-1, with TRBD2 matching 7 bases. The CDR3 length is 16 residues. Germline lookup yields CDR1 SQVTM and CDR2 ANQGSEA. V lost 7 bases, J lost 4 bases, and 16 bases stayed unmatched. For the CDR3, the DNA is TGCAGCGCCCCTGGCCGCGGGAGCGACATTTACAATGAGCAGTTCTTC. Protein: CSAPGRGSDIYNEQFF.

The V gene is TRBV4-2, the J gene TRBJ2-2, with TRBD2 matching over 9 bases. Unmatched junction bases numbered 6, after V lost 1 base and J lost 0 bases. CDR3 length: 18 residues. Looked up from germline, CDR1 is LGHNA and CDR2 is YNFKEQ. CDR3 protein: CASSQGIGGRANTGELFF. The CDR3 DNA sequence: TGTGCCAGCAGCCAAGGGATTGGCGGGAGGGCGAACACCGGGGAGCTGTTTTTT.

This sequence joins TRBV20-1 and TRBJ1-1; D unclear. This CDR3 has 11 amino acids. V shed 0 bases and J shed 10 bases, with 9 bases lying between them. Germline-derived CDR1 and CDR2 are DFQATT and SNEGSKA (reference sequence). In DNA, the CDR3 is TGCAGTGCTAGAGATTTCGTAGTAGCTTTCTTT. Its protein is CSARDFVVAFF.

This clone appeared a few times. V gene TRBV7-3 combines with J gene TRBJ2-7; 8 nucleotides match TRBD1. Germline CDR1 and CDR2: SGHTA and FQGTGA. Trimming at V came to 2 bases and at J to 6 bases, leaving 9 bases not matched to a gene. This CDR3 spans 15 amino acids. The CDR3 region is CASSLSRDRRGEQYF. The DNA for the CDR3 is TGTGCCAGCAGCTTATCACGGGACAGGAGGGGCGAGCAGTACTTC.

This rearrangement joins TRBV5-1 to TRBJ2-3; 9 nucleotides line up with TRBD2. The CDR3 spans 16 residues. Germline CDR1 SGHRS, CDR2 YFSETQ. V was clipped by 0 bases and J by 3 bases; unmatched bases: 5. The CDR3 DNA sequence: TGCGCCAGCAGCTTGGTTAGCGGGAGAAGGACAGATACGCAGTATTTT. Its protein product is CASSLVSGRRTDTQYF.

This clone was counted a single time. The J gene is TRBJ2-3, the V gene TRBV9; the D gene is possibly TRBD1 (6 bases). There are 13 residues in the CDR3. In germline, CDR1 is SGDLS, CDR2 YYNGEE. Trimming left V 4 bases short and J 4 bases short, with 10 bases between. The CDR3 protein is CASSKRQADTQYF. DNA for the CDR3: TGTGCCAGCAGCAAAAGACAGGCAGATACGCAGTATTTT. Based on the CDR3 plus reference TRBV9 and TRBJ2-3, the full variable domain is DSGVTQTPKHLITATGQRVTLRCSPRSGDLSVYWYQQSLDQGLQFLIQYYNGEERAKGNILERFSAQQFPDLHSELNLSSLELGDSALYFCASSKRQADTQYFGPGTRLTVL.

V is TRBV5-6 and J is TRBJ2-2; D possibly corresponds to TRBD1 (6 bases). Trimming pared 7 bases from V and 1 base from J, leaving 20 bases between. CDR1 is SGHDT, CDR2 YYEEEE, per germline. The length of the CDR3 is 17 residues. CDR3 sequence reads: CASSPQGSLWNTGELFF. The CDR3, as DNA: TGTGCCAGCTCCCCACAGGGATCACTATGGAACACCGGGGAGCTGTTTTTT. Full variable domain (rest looked up from reference TRBV5-6 and TRBJ2-2): DAGVTQSPTHLIKTRGQQVTLRCSPKSGHDTVSWYQQALGQGPQFIFQYYEEEERQRGNFPDRFSGHQFPNYSSELNVNALLLGDSALYLCASSPQGSLWNTGELFFGEGSRLTVL.

The chain links TRBV5-1 to TRBJ1-1; D is ambiguous. The ends were cut back, 2 bases at V and 1 base at J, with 9 bases in the middle. The germline CDR1 and CDR2 sequences are SGHRS and YFSETQ. This CDR3 has 14 residues. CDR3 DNA: TGCGCCAGCAGCTTAATGGCCGCGAACACTGAAGCTTTCTTT. This gives the protein CASSLMAANTEAFF.

The count of this clone is one. This rearrangement joins TRBV2 to TRBJ2-5; D is possibly TRBD2 (6 bases). V was shortened by 2 bases and J by 4 bases, with 11 bases between the two germline ends. Germline V gives CDR1 SNHLY, CDR2 FYNNEI. The CDR3 runs to 14 residues. The CDR3, as DNA: TGTGCCAGCAGTGAAAAACTAGCAAGAGAGACCCAGTACTTC. It encodes CASSEKLARETQYF.

CDR3: CASSIRQNTGELFF. The CDR3 coding sequence is TGTGCCAGTAGTATCCGACAGAACACCGGGGAGCTGTTTTTT. The genes are TRBV19 and TRBJ2-2; no clear D. The CDR3 totals 14 residues. Germline V gene data show CDR1 as LNHDA and CDR2 as SQIVND (reference sequence). Trimming stripped 3 bases from V and 1 base from J, with 6 bases between.

This clone occurred once. The V and J genes are TRBV5-1 and TRBJ2-1; TRBD2 might be the D (7 bases). Germline V gene sequence: CDR1 SGHRS, CDR2 YFSETQ. CDR3 length equals 15 residues. V gave up 4 bases and J gave up 5 bases, with 16 bases separating them. Here the CDR3 reads CASSRGTTINNEQFF. The DNA for the CDR3 is TGCGCCAGCAGCAGGGGGACTACAATCAACAATGAGCAGTTCTTC.

The chain has TRBV10-3 and TRBJ2-1, with 16 bases fitting TRBD2. Losses at the gene ends were 7 bases for V and 7 bases for J; bases not matched to a gene: 7. The CDR3 runs to 16 residues. Germline CDR1 and CDR2: ENHRY and SYGVKD. The CDR3 is CAIKGTSGRGKNEQFF. In nucleotides, the CDR3 is TGTGCCATCAAGGGGACTAGCGGGAGGGGGAAAAATGAGCAGTTCTTC.

The rearrangement uses TRBV9 and TRBJ2-2; TRBD1 aligns across 9 bases. CDR1 is SGDLS, CDR2 YYNGEE, per germline. J gave up 7 bases and V 4 bases, and 11 bases lay outside the gene matches. CDR3 size: 16 residues. In nucleotides, the CDR3 is TGTGCCAGCAGCCCATACAGGGGGCTCTCTGTCGGGGAGCTGTTTTTT. Its translation: CASSPYRGLSVGELFF.

Regarding this clone: The same CDR3 also results from other DNA sequences found in this sample. V and J are TRBV27 and TRBJ2-1; TRBD2 matches at 10 bases. CDR1 and CDR2 from the germline V gene are MNHEY and SMNVEV (reference sequence). With V trimmed by 5 bases and J by 5 bases, 6 bases remained unmatched. The CDR3 loop spans 15 amino acids. CDR3 nucleotide sequence: TGTGCCAGCAGTCCACGGACTAGCGGACACAATGAGCAGTTCTTC. It specifies CASSPRTSGHNEQFF.

The chain recombines TRBV4-2 with TRBJ2-7, with TRBD2 identical over 11 bases. V was clipped by 3 bases and J by 3 bases; unmatched bases: 13. Germline values: CDR1 LGHNA, CDR2 YNFKEQ. The CDR3 runs to 18 residues. As DNA, the CDR3 is TGTGCCAGCAGCCACCCTCACGAGGAACTAGCGGGAGTCTACGAGCAGTACTTC. This sequence encodes CASSHPHEELAGVYEQYF.

The chain uses TRBV29-1 and TRBJ1-1; 8 positions match TRBD1. Germline trimming cut 3 bases from V and 4 bases from J; bases unmatched to any gene: 4. This CDR3 has 13 amino acids. The germline CDR1 and CDR2 sequences are SQVTM and ANQGSEA. The CDR3 reads CSVERGQGTEAFF. CDR3 sequence (DNA): TGCAGCGTTGAGCGTGGACAGGGCACTGAAGCTTTCTTT.

The chain employs TRBV28 and TRBJ1-5; D ambiguous. V lost 7 bases, J lost 5 bases, and 21 bases lay in between. Germline values: CDR1 MDHEN, CDR2 SYDVKM. The CDR3 extends over 16 amino acids. CDR3 in amino acids: CASTLPPGAPHQPQHF. The CDR3 nucleotides read TGTGCCAGCACTTTGCCTCCGGGAGCCCCCCATCAGCCCCAGCATTTT.

CDR3 nucleotide sequence: TGCGCCAGCAGCCAAGATGGCGGAGTAGGGGCAGATACGCAGTATTTT. Translated, it gives CASSQDGGVGADTQYF. The chain joins TRBV4-3 to TRBJ2-3; a weak D match, TRBD1 (5 bases). The CDR3 runs 16 residues. V shed 0 bases and J shed 4 bases, with 14 bases lying between them. Germline-derived CDR1 and CDR2 are LGHNA and YSLEER.

This rearrangement joins TRBV12-5 to TRBJ2-3; TRBD1 is a possible D gene (5 bases). This CDR3 region has 14 residues. V was pared by 2 bases and J by 6 bases, with 12 bases between. Germline V gene data show CDR1 as LGHNT and CDR2 as FRNRAP. CDR3 in amino acids: CASGLNPPGDTQYF. The CDR3 coding sequence is TGTGCTAGTGGTTTGAACCCCCCAGGGGATACGCAGTATTTT.

The genes are TRBV4-1 and TRBJ2-1, with 7 positions matching TRBD1. The length of the CDR3 is 15 residues. Trimming at V came to 4 bases and at J to 0 bases, leaving 3 bases not matched to a gene. CDR1 and CDR2 from the germline V gene are MGHRA and YSYEKL. The CDR3 here is CASSRRDSSYNEQFF. Here the CDR3 DNA reads TGCGCCAGCAGCCGAAGGGACAGCTCCTACAATGAGCAGTTCTTC.

The rearrangement joins TRBV21-1 to TRBJ2-7; the table's D call, TRBD2, has no DNA check behind it. TRBV21-1 is a pseudogene segment. There are 16 residues in the CDR3. CDR3 loop: CASSKAPAGDSYEQYF. CDR3 DNA sequence: TGTGCCAGCAGCAAAGCGCCAGCGGGGGACTCCTACGAGCAGTACTTC.

This clone was observed a single time. The CDR3 region is CASSLAPGTSGYEQYF. The DNA of the CDR3 is TGTGCCAGCAGCTTGGCCCCCGGGACTAGCGGATACGAGCAGTACTTC. The rearrangement uses TRBV5-4 and TRBJ2-7; 11 nucleotides line up with TRBD2. The CDR3 has 16 amino acids. V lost 0 bases, J lost 4 bases, and 6 bases stayed unmatched. Germline V gives CDR1 SGHNT, CDR2 YYREEE (reference sequence).

The chain joins TRBV6-6 to TRBJ2-1, with TRBD1 matching over 8 bases. Trimming cost V 7 bases and J 1 base; bases outside gene matches: 9. Germline lookup yields CDR1 MNHNY and CDR2 SVGAGI (reference sequence). This CDR3 has 16 residues. The chain's CDR3 is CASNSDRGGSYNEQFF. DNA of the CDR3: TGTGCCAGCAATTCTGACAGGGGAGGATCCTACAATGAGCAGTTCTTC.

J is TRBJ1-2 and V is TRBV14; TRBD1 aligns across 8 bases. The CDR3 is 15 residues long. The V segment lost 2 bases and the J segment 4 bases; nucleotides outside the gene matches: 6. CDR1 SGHDN and CDR2 FVKESK come from the germline V gene. The CDR3 here is CASSQPGQAIYGYTF. The CDR3 DNA is TGTGCCAGCAGCCAACCGGGACAGGCGATCTATGGCTACACCTTC. The entire variable domain, with the rest obtained from reference TRBV14 and TRBJ1-2, is as follows: EAGVTQFPSHSVIEKGQTVTLRCDPISGHDNLYWYRRVMGKEIKFLLHFVKESKQDESGMPNNRFLAERTGGTYSTLKVQPAELEDSGVYFCASSQPGQAIYGYTFGSGTRLTVV.

V is TRBV5-1 and J is TRBJ1-2; D uncertain. V shed 3 bases and J shed 1 base, with 10 bases lying between them. Germline values: CDR1 SGHRS, CDR2 YFSETQ. This CDR3 comprises 14 residues. The CDR3 reads CASSSTVGNYGYTF. CDR3 DNA sequence: TGCGCCAGCAGCTCCACAGTTGGTAACTATGGCTACACCTTC.